This TCR beta chain came from a study of T cell repertoires in cytomegalovirus infection. Study background: HLA-B-restricted CMV epitopes that are well studied, plus recently identified HLA-C-restricted ones, were used by the study. In public TCR beta signatures, there were indications of both CMV infection and matching HLA type.

MiXCR was run by TCRdb on the reads, yielding one entry per CDR3 protein. This table has about 340,000 distinct CDR3 sequences, just under 30% appearing once. Study-wide results and limits: Ex vivo, HLA-C-restricted CMV-specific TCR beta clonotypes prevailed over the rest of the response. Totalled public TCR beta family frequency picked out people who carried CMV plus the relevant HLA.

The CDR3 contains 15 residues. Trimming took off 5 bases at V and 2 bases at J, with 15 bases between the two ends. CDR1 is SGHVS and CDR2 is FNYEAQ in the germline V gene. To note about this clonotype: Its antigen is currently unknown.

This receptor was identified in a human donor in good health (CMV status not recorded). Some clones in this sample may be carry-over from other donors' samples. The starting material was cultured PBMCs, obtained from culture after CMV antigen stimulation. The V and J genes are TRBV7-6 and TRBJ1-2; D ambiguous. This chain's CDR3 is CASSREQGKNYGYTF. CDR3 bases: TGTGCCAGCAGCCGCGAACAAGGGAAGAACTATGGCTACACCTTC.